This paragraph covers one T cell receptor beta chain sequence. Germline trimming cut 3 bases from V and 7 bases from J; bases unmatched to any gene: 7. Germline CDR1 and CDR2: GTSNPN and SVGIG (reference sequence). The CDR3 has 13 amino acids. This sample is part of a study of cytomegalovirus exposure and HLA in healthy donors. It was with 60 Vbeta and 13 Jbeta primers that the PCR ran. The table came from immunoSEQ multiplex PCR; TCRdb's copy has only in-frame clones and leaves some out. This specimen shows 70,000 or so clones; the ten leading clones hold 0.83%. The TCR sequence derives from a boy between 10 and 17 years old in good health and CMV-seronegative. The sample was PBMCs. The chain has TRBV30 and TRBJ1-1; 8 bases map to TRBD1. CDR3 in amino acids: CAWRTQGGGEAFF. The CDR3, as DNA: TGTGCCTGGAGGACACAGGGGGGTGGTGAAGCTTTCTTT.